The T cell receptor beta chain under discussion was sequenced for a study of CD8 T cells in Susac syndrome (dated 2019 in TCRdb). In the study overall: The study used repertoire sequencing to test whether antigen drove CD8+ T cell activation and differentiation in Susac syndrome. Clonality of the CD8+ T cell repertoire was compared between about a dozen healthy donors, about 14 Susac syndrome patients and roughly 16 multiple sclerosis patients.

What the study reported, not specific to this receptor: The number of individuals in the TCR sequencing and HLA analysis was recognized as being relatively small.

At the junction V is shortened by 6 bases and J by 2 bases, with 10 bases in between. Spanning cysteine to phenylalanine, the CDR3 consists of 13 amino acids. Left in the record is the CDR3 DNA by itself, 39 bases read in frame from the first base. CDR1 is given as SGHTA and CDR2 as FQGTGA, both from the germline V gene. RNA was extracted using the RNeasy kit, and roughly 0.45 to 1 microgram was reverse transcribed with random hexamers. The immunoSEQ multiplex PCR assay, which covers 54 Vbeta and 13 Jbeta segments, was used to amplify TCR beta CDR3 regions. Bias from PCR amplification was corrected by using a synthetic template baseline for primer optimization and for computational correction. The authors' pipeline ran thus. Reads were annotated to V, D and J genes per IMGT and analyzed with immunoSEQ Analyzer, keeping only productive sequences. Clonality was computed as one minus Shannon entropy normalized by log2 of the number of productive unique sequences. Public and private clones were assessed among the 100 most prevalent clones of each patient and control. Clones were defined as Susac-specific if absent from the healthy and MS cohorts, from under 1,200 published viral clones and from other ImmuneACCESS disease sequences. TCRdb reworked the public reads: Q25 trimming with fastp, MiXCR clone assembly, productive beta chains retained. Here each entry gathers all rows of one CDR3 protein and keeps the most common genes and DNA. TCRdb, not the authors, supplied the V and J calls. In all, the sample holds about 130,000 distinct CDR3 sequences, and 93% of those were seen once. Less than 0.4% of the sample comes from the top ten.

High-throughput TCR beta sequencing profiled peripheral blood CD8+ and CD4+ T cells from healthy donors, Susac syndrome patients and multiple sclerosis patients. The multiple sclerosis controls were treatment-naive patients who had stable or active relapsing-remitting disease and met the revised McDonald criteria. Bulk CD8+ and CD4+ T cells were purified magnetically by negative isolation, whereas CD8+ TEMRA cells were enriched by FACS. Blood was collected in EDTA tubes and processed within 24 hours, with PBMCs isolated through density gradient centrifugation. PBMCs destined for TCR sequencing were cryopreserved in liquid nitrogen and later thawed in a 37 °C water bath. The sorted or isolated CD4+, CD8+ and CD8+ TEMRA cells had a purity of 90% or higher. Of note for this clonotype: No cognate antigen has been identified for it. The sample holds no much larger clone one base away, and base qualities are not on file.

Sequenced: CD8+ T cells from PBMCs. The rearranged segments are TRBV7-3 and TRBJ2-5, and possibly TRBD1, on 5 matching bases. The receptor was isolated from a human donor with multiple sclerosis. The CDR3 has the sequence CASSRTLQETQYF. The base sequence is TGTGCCAGCAGTCGGACATTACAAGAGACCCAGTACTTC.